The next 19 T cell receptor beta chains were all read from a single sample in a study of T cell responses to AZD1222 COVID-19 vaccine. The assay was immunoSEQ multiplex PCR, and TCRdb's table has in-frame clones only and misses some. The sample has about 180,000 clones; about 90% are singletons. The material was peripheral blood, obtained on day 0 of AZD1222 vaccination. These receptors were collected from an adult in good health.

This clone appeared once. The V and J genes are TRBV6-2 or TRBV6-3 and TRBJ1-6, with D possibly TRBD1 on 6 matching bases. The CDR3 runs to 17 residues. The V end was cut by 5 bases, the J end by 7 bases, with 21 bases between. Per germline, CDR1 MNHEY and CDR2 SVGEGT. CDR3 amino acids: CASSHTIILQGNSPLHF. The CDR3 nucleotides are TGTGCCAGCAGTCACACGATCATTCTACAGGGAAATTCACCCCTCCACTTT.

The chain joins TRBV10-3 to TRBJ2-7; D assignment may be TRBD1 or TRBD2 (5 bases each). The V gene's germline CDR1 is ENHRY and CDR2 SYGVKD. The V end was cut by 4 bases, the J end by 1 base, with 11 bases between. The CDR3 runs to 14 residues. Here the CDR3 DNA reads TGTGCCATCAGTGCACGGGACGGATCCTACGAGCAGTACTTC. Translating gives CAISARDGSYEQYF.

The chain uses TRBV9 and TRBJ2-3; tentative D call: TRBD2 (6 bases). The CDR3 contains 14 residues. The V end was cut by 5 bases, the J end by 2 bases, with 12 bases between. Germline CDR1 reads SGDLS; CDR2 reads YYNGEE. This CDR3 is CASSSGTYTDTQYF. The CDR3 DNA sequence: TGTGCCAGCAGTTCCGGGACTTACACAGATACGCAGTATTTT.

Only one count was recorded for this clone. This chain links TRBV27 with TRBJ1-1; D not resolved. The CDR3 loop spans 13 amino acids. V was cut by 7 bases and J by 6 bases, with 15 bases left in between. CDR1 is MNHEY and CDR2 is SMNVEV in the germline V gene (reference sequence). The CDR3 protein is CASTRSIGPEAFF. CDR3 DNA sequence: TGTGCCAGCACTAGGTCGATCGGGCCTGAAGCTTTCTTT.

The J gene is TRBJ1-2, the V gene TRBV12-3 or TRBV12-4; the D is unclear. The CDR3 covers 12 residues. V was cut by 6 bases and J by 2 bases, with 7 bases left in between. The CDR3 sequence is CASSYINYGYTF. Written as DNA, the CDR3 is TGTGCCAGCAGCTATATAAACTATGGCTACACCTTC.

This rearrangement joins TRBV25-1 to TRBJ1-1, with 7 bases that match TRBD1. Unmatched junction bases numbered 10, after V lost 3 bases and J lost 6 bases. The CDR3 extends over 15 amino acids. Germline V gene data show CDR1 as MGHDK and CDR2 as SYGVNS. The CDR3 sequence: CASSDSTGRLAEAFF. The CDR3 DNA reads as TGTGCCAGCAGTGACTCGACAGGGAGGTTGGCTGAAGCTTTCTTT. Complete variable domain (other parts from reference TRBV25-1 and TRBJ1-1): EADIYQTPRYLVIGTGKKITLECSQTMGHDKMYWYQQDPGMELHLIHYSYGVNSTEKGDLSSESTVSRIRTEHFPLTLESARPSHTSQYLCASSDSTGRLAEAFFGQGTRLTVV.

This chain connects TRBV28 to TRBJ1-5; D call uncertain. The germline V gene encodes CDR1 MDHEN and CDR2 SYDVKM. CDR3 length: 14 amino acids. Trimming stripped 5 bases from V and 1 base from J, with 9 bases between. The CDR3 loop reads CASSLRRSNQPQHF. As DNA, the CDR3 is TGTGCCAGCAGTCTTAGGCGAAGCAATCAGCCCCAGCATTTT.

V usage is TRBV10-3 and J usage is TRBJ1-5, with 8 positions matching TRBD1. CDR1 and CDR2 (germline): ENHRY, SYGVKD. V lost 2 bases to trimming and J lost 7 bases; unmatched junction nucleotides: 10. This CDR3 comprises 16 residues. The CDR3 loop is CAISEPGQGGTQPQHF. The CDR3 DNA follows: TGTGCCATCAGTGAGCCCGGACAGGGAGGTACGCAGCCCCAGCATTTT.

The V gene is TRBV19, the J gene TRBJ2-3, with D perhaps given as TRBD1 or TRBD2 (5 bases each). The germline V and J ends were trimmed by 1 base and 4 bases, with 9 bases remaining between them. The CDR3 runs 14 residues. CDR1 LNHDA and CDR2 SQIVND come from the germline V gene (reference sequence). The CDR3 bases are TGTGCCAGTAGTATAGGAGGGGCCCCAGATACGCAGTATTTT. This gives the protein CASSIGGAPDTQYF.

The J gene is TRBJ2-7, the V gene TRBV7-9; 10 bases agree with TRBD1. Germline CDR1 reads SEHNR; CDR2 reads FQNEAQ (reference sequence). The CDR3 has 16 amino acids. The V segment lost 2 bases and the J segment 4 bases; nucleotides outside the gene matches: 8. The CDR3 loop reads CASSLIPGQGKYEQYF. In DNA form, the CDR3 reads TGTGCCAGCAGCTTAATTCCGGGACAGGGGAAATACGAGCAGTACTTC. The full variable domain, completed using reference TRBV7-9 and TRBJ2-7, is DTGVSQNPRHKITKRGQNVTFRCDPISEHNRLYWYRQTLGQGPEFLTYFQNEAQLEKSRLLSDRFSAERPKGSFSTLEIQRTEQGDSAMYLCASSLIPGQGKYEQYFGPGTRLTVT.

This CDR3 reads CAWSVTGSPEGYTF. CDR3 nucleotide sequence: TGTGCCTGGAGTGTAACAGGGTCCCCCGAAGGCTACACCTTC. This rearrangement joins TRBV30 to TRBJ1-2; possibly TRBD1 for D (6 bases). From germline, CDR1 is GTSNPN and CDR2 SVGIG (reference sequence). V was pared by 0 bases and J by 8 bases, with 16 bases between. The length of the CDR3 is 14 residues.

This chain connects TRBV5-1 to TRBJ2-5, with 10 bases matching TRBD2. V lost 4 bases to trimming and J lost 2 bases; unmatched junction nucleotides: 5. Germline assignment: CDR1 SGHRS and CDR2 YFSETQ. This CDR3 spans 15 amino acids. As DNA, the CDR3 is TGCGCCAGCAGCAGAATAGCGGGGGGACAAGAGACCCAGTACTTC. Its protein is CASSRIAGGQETQYF.

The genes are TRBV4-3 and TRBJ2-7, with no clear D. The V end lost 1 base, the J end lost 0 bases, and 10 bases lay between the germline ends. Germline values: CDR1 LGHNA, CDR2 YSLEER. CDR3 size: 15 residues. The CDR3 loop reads CASSQAVESSYEQYF. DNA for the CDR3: TGCGCCAGCAGCCAAGCGGTAGAAAGCTCCTACGAGCAGTACTTC.

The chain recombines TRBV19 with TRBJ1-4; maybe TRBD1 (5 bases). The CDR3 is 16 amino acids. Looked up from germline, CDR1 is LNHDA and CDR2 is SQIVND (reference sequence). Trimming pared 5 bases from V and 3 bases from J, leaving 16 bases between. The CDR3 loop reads CASSSPRVGANEKLFF. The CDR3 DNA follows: TGTGCCAGTAGTTCCCCCCGGGTGGGGGCTAATGAAAAACTGTTTTTT.

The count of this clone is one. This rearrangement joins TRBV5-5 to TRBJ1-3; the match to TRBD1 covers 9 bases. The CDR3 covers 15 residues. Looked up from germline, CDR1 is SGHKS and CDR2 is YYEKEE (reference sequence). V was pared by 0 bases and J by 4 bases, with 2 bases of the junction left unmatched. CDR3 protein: CASSLEGTGGNTIYF. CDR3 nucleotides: TGTGCCAGCAGCTTGGAGGGGACAGGGGGAAACACCATATATTTT.

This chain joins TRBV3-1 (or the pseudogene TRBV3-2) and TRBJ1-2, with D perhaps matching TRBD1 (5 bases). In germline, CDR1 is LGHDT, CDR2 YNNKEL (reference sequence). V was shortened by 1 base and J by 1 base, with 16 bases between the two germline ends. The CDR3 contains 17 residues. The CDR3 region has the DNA TGTGCCAGCAGCCAAGGGACCAGGGTCGGTAGTAACTATGGCTACACCTTC. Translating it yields CASSQGTRVGSNYGYTF.

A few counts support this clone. As DNA, the CDR3 is TGTGCCAGCTCACGGGAGGCGCGGGGAGCCTCCTACGAGCAGTACTTC. Translating it yields CASSREARGASYEQYF. The rearrangement joins TRBV18 to TRBJ2-7; possible D gene TRBD2, 6 bases. V was shortened by 4 bases and J by 0 bases, with 16 bases between the two germline ends. The CDR3 loop spans 16 amino acids. The germline V gene encodes CDR1 KGHSH and CDR2 LQKENI.

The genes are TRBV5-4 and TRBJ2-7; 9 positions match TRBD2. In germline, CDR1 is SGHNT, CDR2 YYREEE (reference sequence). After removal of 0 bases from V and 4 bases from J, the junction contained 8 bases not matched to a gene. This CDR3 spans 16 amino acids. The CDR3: CASSLAGGLAGYEQYF. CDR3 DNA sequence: TGTGCCAGCAGCTTGGCCGGGGGCCTAGCGGGATACGAGCAGTACTTC.

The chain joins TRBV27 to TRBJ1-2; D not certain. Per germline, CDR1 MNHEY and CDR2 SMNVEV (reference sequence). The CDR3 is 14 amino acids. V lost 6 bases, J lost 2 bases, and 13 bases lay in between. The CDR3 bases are TGTGCCAGCAGCCCCTATCGGGCCAACTATGGCTACACCTTC. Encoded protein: CASSPYRANYGYTF.